The next 28 T cell receptor beta chains were all read from a single sample in a study of blood T cell repertoires in COVID-19. TCRdb's table, derived via immunoSEQ multiplex PCR, lists solely in-frame clones and lacks some. The table has more than 200,000 clones, around 84% seen once. Material: peripheral blood. The source of these receptors is a man in his sixties with acute or convalescent COVID-19.

CDR3 region: CASSYSRFLNAFF. In nucleotides, the CDR3 is TGTGCCAGCAGTTACTCGAGATTTTTGAACGCTTTCTTT. The V call is TRBV6-5, the J call TRBJ1-1; D remains unclear. The CDR3 covers 13 residues. V was pared by 0 bases and J by 11 bases, with 13 bases between. CDR1 and CDR2 from the germline V gene are MNHEY and SVGAGI.

V gene TRBV4-1 combines with J gene TRBJ2-1; TRBD2 matches at 10 bases. Trimming removed 5 bases from V and 3 bases from J; junction bases left unmatched: 7. Germline CDR1 is MGHRA and CDR2 is YSYEKL. CDR3 size: 16 residues. CDR3 in amino acids: CASSSRTSGGYNEQFF. DNA of the CDR3: TGCGCCAGCAGCTCCCGGACTAGCGGAGGCTACAATGAGCAGTTCTTC.

The rearrangement joins TRBV9 to TRBJ1-1, with 9 bases fitting TRBD1. The CDR3 spans 14 residues. Trimming took 4 bases from V and 6 from J; bases not matched to a gene: 7. Germline values: CDR1 SGDLS, CDR2 YYNGEE. The CDR3 nucleotides are TGTGCCAGCAGCCTTGAACAGGGGGCCGCTGAAGCTTTCTTT. Its translation is CASSLEQGAAEAFF.

About this clone: Germline and junction disagree at one end, which may indicate a read error. The chain employs TRBV23-1 and TRBJ2-7, with 8 bases matching TRBD1. TRBV23-1 is sorted into the ORF group, with uncertain function. The length of the CDR3 is 14 residues. The CDR3 reads CASSQSLDRVVDFF. The CDR3 DNA is TGCGCCAGCAGTCAATCTCTGGACAGGGTGGTCGATTTTTTC.

This clone was counted a few times. J is TRBJ1-4 and V is TRBV29-1; maybe TRBD1 (5 bases). There are 14 residues in the CDR3. The V and J ends lost 6 bases and 0 bases respectively, with 11 bases between them. Germline CDR1 is SQVTM and CDR2 is ANQGSEA. CDR3 in DNA: TGCAGCGTCCCGGCGGGGGCAACTAATGAAAAACTGTTTTTT. Its protein is CSVPAGATNEKLFF.

The chain couples TRBV4-3 to TRBJ1-1; 7 bases are a match to TRBD1. The CDR3 totals 14 residues. The V segment lost 6 bases and the J segment 3 bases; nucleotides outside the gene matches: 7. Germline values: CDR1 LGHNA, CDR2 YSLEER. CDR3 sequence (DNA): TGCGCCAGCAGTAAGGACAGGAGGGACACTGAAGCTTTCTTT. Translated, it gives CASSKDRRDTEAFF.

This chain joins TRBV6-5 and TRBJ1-1; perhaps TRBD1 as D (5 bases). The V end was cut by 6 bases, the J end by 1 base, with 12 bases between. The CDR3 contains 14 residues. Per the germline V gene, CDR1 is MNHEY and CDR2 is SVGAGI. CDR3 residues: CASRRETGNTEAFF. The CDR3 DNA reads as TGTGCCAGCAGAAGAGAAACAGGGAACACTGAAGCTTTCTTT.

The chain recombines TRBV13 with TRBJ2-7; 13 nucleotides match TRBD2. Trimming took 0 bases from V and 3 from J; bases not matched to a gene: 2. The CDR3 has 16 residues. Looked up from germline, CDR1 is PRHDT and CDR2 is FYEKMQ (reference sequence). The CDR3 coding sequence is TGTGCCAGCAGCTTAGGACTAGCGGGGGGGCTCTACGAGCAGTACTTC. It translates to CASSLGLAGGLYEQYF.

The chain carries TRBV27 and TRBJ1-5; no clear D. CDR1 and CDR2 (germline): MNHEY, SMNVEV (reference sequence). Deletions cut 8 bases from V and 7 bases from J, with 12 bases between. This CDR3 is built from 12 residues. The CDR3 sequence: CASRTPGQPQHF. The CDR3 coding sequence is TGTGCCAGCCGAACCCCGGGGCAGCCCCAGCATTTT.

This clone occurred a few times. The rearrangement uses TRBV28 and TRBJ2-1; 7 bases line up with TRBD2. The CDR3 runs to 17 residues. The junction had 14 bases not matched to a gene; V was cut back by 2 bases and J by 7 bases. Germline lookup yields CDR1 MDHEN and CDR2 SYDVKM. CDR3 nucleotide sequence: TGTGCCAGCAGTTTAGCCACTAGCGACACGAGGCGGAATGAGCAGTTCTTC. As protein: CASSLATSDTRRNEQFF.

V is TRBV6-2 or TRBV6-3 and J is TRBJ2-6, with 8 bases lining up with TRBD1. Germline values: CDR1 MNHEY, CDR2 SVGEGT. With 4 bases clipped from V and 0 bases from J, the junction kept 5 bases outside the gene matches. This CDR3 has 17 residues. Here the CDR3 reads CASSSDRGSSGANVLTF. The CDR3 nucleotides are TGTGCCAGCAGTTCCGACAGGGGCAGCTCTGGGGCCAACGTCCTGACTTTC.

This rearrangement joins TRBV7-8 to TRBJ1-5; D is perhaps TRBD1 (6 bases). Germline lookup yields CDR1 SGHVS and CDR2 FQNEAQ. The CDR3 runs 14 residues. The germline V and J ends were trimmed by 0 bases and 11 bases, with 14 bases remaining between them. For the CDR3, the DNA is TGTGCCAGCAGCTTAGCGGGGGCCGTTTTGGCCCAGCATTTT. Translating it yields CASSLAGAVLAQHF. The whole variable domain, filled in from reference TRBV7-8 and TRBJ1-5, reads GAGVSQSPRYKVAKRGQDVALRCDPISGHVSLFWYQQALGQGPEFLTYFQNEAQLDKSGLPSDRFFAERPEGSVSTLKIQRTQQEDSAVYLCASSLAGAVLAQHFGDGTRLSIL.

The rearrangement links TRBV9 to TRBJ2-3, with 9 bases fitting TRBD2. The junction had 13 bases not matched to a gene; V was cut back by 4 bases and J by 4 bases. Germline V gene sequence: CDR1 SGDLS, CDR2 YYNGEE. This CDR3 has 17 amino acids. CDR3 in DNA: TGTGCCAGCAGCCCTCTCTTTGCGGGAGGGCCAGCAGATACGCAGTATTTT. Translation: CASSPLFAGGPADTQYF.

The V and J genes are TRBV18 and TRBJ2-2, with unresolved D. V dropped 0 bases and J dropped 1 base, with 3 bases sitting between them. The CDR3 is 14 amino acids. The germline gives CDR1 KGHSH, CDR2 LQKENI. DNA for the CDR3: TGTGCCAGCTCACCACCCCTGAACACCGGGGAGCTGTTTTTT. Its translation: CASSPPLNTGELFF.

The chain is built from TRBV27 and TRBJ2-3; D might be TRBD2 (6 bases). Germline CDR1 and CDR2: MNHEY and SMNVEV (reference sequence). This CDR3 comprises 16 residues. The ends were cut back, 5 bases at V and 0 bases at J, with 15 bases in the middle. The DNA for the CDR3 is TGTGCCAGCAGTATCCCCCGGGGGAGTAGCACAGATACGCAGTATTTT. Amino acid sequence: CASSIPRGSSTDTQYF.

V usage is TRBV6-5 and J usage is TRBJ2-6; TRBD1 matches at 7 bases. V lost 6 bases and J lost 2; bases outside the gene matches: 4. There are 15 residues in the CDR3. Per germline, CDR1 MNHEY and CDR2 SVGAGI. CDR3 in DNA: TGTGCCAGCAGCCGTCAGGGGGCTGGGGCCAACGTCCTGACTTTC. Its translation: CASSRQGAGANVLTF.

This rearrangement joins TRBV7-9 to TRBJ1-1; D gene ambiguous. V gave up 2 bases and J gave up 1 base, with 5 bases separating them. The CDR3 length is 13 residues. Germline CDR1 SEHNR, CDR2 FQNEAQ (reference sequence). CDR3: CASSLNQNTEAFF. The CDR3 bases are TGTGCCAGCAGCTTAAATCAGAACACTGAAGCTTTCTTT.

This clone was seen a few times. The chain employs TRBV4-1 and TRBJ2-5; 7 bases agree with TRBD1. Unmatched junction bases numbered 6, after V lost 1 base and J lost 4 bases. CDR1 is MGHRA and CDR2 is YSYEKL in the germline V gene. This CDR3 comprises 15 residues. The CDR3 DNA follows: TGCGCCAGCAGCCAAGGTTCGGGACAGTTAGAGACCCAGTACTTC. Amino acids: CASSQGSGQLETQYF.

J is TRBJ2-5 and V is TRBV28; 7 nucleotides line up with TRBD1. The length of the CDR3 is 14 residues. Germline CDR1 is MDHEN and CDR2 is SYDVKM. V shed 2 bases, J shed 5 bases, and the junction held 5 bases outside the gene matches. The CDR3 loop is CASSLIGGEETQYF. The CDR3 DNA reads TGTGCCAGCAGTTTAATAGGGGGCGAGGAGACCCAGTACTTC.

This chain uses TRBV5-6 with TRBJ2-7; 9 bases align to TRBD2. Trimming cost V 4 bases and J 4 bases; bases outside gene matches: 9. Germline assignment: CDR1 SGHDT and CDR2 YYEEEE. CDR3 length: 15 residues. This CDR3 reads CASSAGRLAAYEQYF. The DNA of the CDR3 is TGTGCCAGCAGCGCGGGACGACTAGCGGCATACGAGCAGTACTTC.

The chain employs TRBV20-1 and TRBJ2-3; 7 positions match TRBD2. V shed 3 bases and J 1 base; nucleotides not matched to a gene: 10. CDR1 is DFQATT, CDR2 SNEGSKA, per germline (reference sequence). The CDR3 has 16 residues. The CDR3, as DNA: TGCAGTGCTAGTGGGCGGGAGAGGGACGGCACAGATACGCAGTATTTT. Its translation is CSASGRERDGTDTQYF.

Concerning this clone: The same CDR3 is also encoded by other DNA sequences in this sample. The chain joins TRBV6-5 to TRBJ2-7; 8 bases agree with TRBD1. V was clipped by 0 bases and J by 4 bases; unmatched bases: 5. The V gene's germline CDR1 is MNHEY and CDR2 SVGAGI. The CDR3 runs to 15 residues. CDR3 loop: CASSYSRTGTYEQYF. CDR3 bases: TGTGCCAGCAGTTACTCGAGGACAGGGACGTACGAGCAGTACTTC.

The chain has TRBV27 and TRBJ2-1; a possible D gene is TRBD2 (6 bases). In germline, CDR1 is MNHEY, CDR2 SMNVEV (reference sequence). The CDR3 has 18 amino acids. V lost 2 bases, J lost 2 bases, and 19 bases lay in between. CDR3 in DNA: TGTGCCAGCAGTTTAAAATCGTCGGCAGGAGGGACCTACAATGAGCAGTTCTTC. It yields the protein CASSLKSSAGGTYNEQFF.

The chain couples TRBV29-1 to TRBJ2-6; no definite D call. Germline V gene sequence: CDR1 SQVTM, CDR2 ANQGSEA. The CDR3 contains 14 residues. Trimming left V 3 bases short and J 0 bases short, with 6 bases between. CDR3 in DNA: TGCAGCGTTGACAAGAGCTCTGGGGCCAACGTCCTGACTTTC. Encoded protein: CSVDKSSGANVLTF.

For the CDR3, the DNA is TGTGCCAGCAGCCTAGCCGGGACAGGGACCCACGAGCAGTACTTC. It is translated as CASSLAGTGTHEQYF. The chain joins TRBV9 to TRBJ2-7; TRBD1 agrees at 9 bases. The CDR3 length is 15 residues. Germline V gene sequence: CDR1 SGDLS, CDR2 YYNGEE. V lost 4 bases, J lost 5 bases, and 10 bases stayed unmatched. The full variable domain, rest sourced from reference TRBV9 and TRBJ2-7, is DSGVTQTPKHLITATGQRVTLRCSPRSGDLSVYWYQQSLDQGLQFLIQYYNGEERAKGNILERFSAQQFPDLHSELNLSSLELGDSALYFCASSLAGTGTHEQYFGPGTRLTVT.

The chain employs TRBV6-5 and TRBJ1-2, with TRBD1 matching over 7 bases. This CDR3 contains 15 residues. Germline assignment: CDR1 MNHEY and CDR2 SVGAGI. The V segment lost 0 bases and the J segment 4 bases; nucleotides outside the gene matches: 5. This CDR3 is CASSYSNRGTYGYTF. Written as DNA, the CDR3 is TGTGCCAGCAGTTACTCCAACAGGGGAACCTATGGCTACACCTTC.

The chain recombines TRBV5-8 with TRBJ2-3; 7 bases map to TRBD1. CDR1 is SGHTS, CDR2 YDEGEE, per germline. V was pared by 3 bases and J by 2 bases, with 3 bases of the junction left unmatched. This CDR3 has 14 amino acids. CDR3 bases: TGTGCCAGCAGCTACGGACAGGTCACAGATACGCAGTATTTT. Encoded protein: CASSYGQVTDTQYF. The complete variable domain, with remaining parts taken from reference TRBV5-8 and TRBJ2-3, reads EAGVTQSPTHLIKTRGQQATLRCSPISGHTSVYWYQQALGLGLQFLLWYDEGEERNRGNFPPRFSGRQFPNYSSELNVNALELEDSALYLCASSYGQVTDTQYFGPGTRLTVL.

The chain recombines TRBV11-3 with TRBJ2-3, with 7 bases lining up with TRBD2. Germline V lookup: CDR1 SGHNT, CDR2 YENEEA. V dropped 1 base and J dropped 8; count of bases not matched to a gene: 12. The CDR3 spans 16 residues. DNA for the CDR3: TGTGCCAGCAGCTTAGGTTCAAGCGGGGACTTAGGTACGCAGTATTTT. It encodes CASSLGSSGDLGTQYF.